What follows are 17 T cell receptor beta chains derived from one specimen sequenced in a study of T cells in Graves' hyperthyroidism and ophthalmopathy (dated by TCRdb to between 2018 and 2021). Library method: multiplex PCR. Sequenced on an Illumina HiSeq 2000. TCR beta CDR3 regions were amplified from RNA transcripts. For the first round of RT-PCR on the TCR CDR3, the HTBI primer set was used together with the Qiagen OneStep RT-PCR kit. TCRdb cleaned the public reads at Q25 with fastp, built clones with MiXCR and kept in-frame beta chains. Each entry is one CDR3 protein sequence, shown with its most common DNA and genes. Counted in this sample were 340,000 or so distinct CDR3 sequences; around a sixth of them appeared once. Of the sample, about half is held by the ten largest clones. The material sequenced was blood. These TCRs come from a woman between 50 and 59 years old with Graves' hyperthyroidism.

The sample holds many counts of this clonotype. The V call is TRBV28, the J call TRBJ1-1; a weak D match, TRBD1 (6 bases). The CDR3 length is 13 residues. Germline CDR1 MDHEN, CDR2 SYDVKM. The V end lost 11 bases, the J end lost 3 bases, and 16 bases lay between the germline ends. Here the CDR3 reads CAAQGKSYTEAFF. The CDR3 nucleotides read TGTGCCGCACAGGGAAAATCCTACACTGAAGCTTTCTTT.

This clonotype has a handful of counts. The chain joins TRBV19 to TRBJ2-1, with TRBD2 identical over 14 bases. CDR3 length: 15 amino acids. The ends lost 5 bases at V and 9 bases at J; junction bases unmatched: 6. Germline CDR1 is LNHDA and CDR2 is SQIVND (reference sequence). The CDR3 is CASSPWTSGRSEQFF. CDR3 nucleotides: TGTGCCAGTAGTCCGTGGACTAGCGGGAGGAGTGAGCAGTTCTTC.

In this sample, this clonotype turned up a few times. This chain uses TRBV6-2 or TRBV6-3 with TRBJ1-2; D call uncertain. Trimming took off 8 bases at V and 4 bases at J, with 11 bases between the two ends. Germline CDR1 MNHEY, CDR2 SVGEGT. The CDR3 has 12 amino acids. In DNA form, the CDR3 reads TGTGCCAGCCAAGGTCCCGGCTATGGCTACACCTTC. It translates to CASQGPGYGYTF.

This clonotype showed up many times. This chain joins TRBV3-1 and TRBJ2-3; no definite D call. The CDR3 spans 12 residues. Germline CDR1 LGHDT, CDR2 YNNKEL (reference sequence). Trimming stripped 5 bases from V and 4 bases from J, with 7 bases between. The CDR3 coding sequence is TGTGCCAGCAGCGAAGGTCCAGATACGCAGTATTTT. Protein sequence: CASSEGPDTQYF.

The table lists this clonotype with a few counts. The gene calls are TRBV5-4 and TRBJ2-6; D remains ambiguous. The CDR3 runs to 15 residues. In germline, CDR1 is SGHNT, CDR2 YYREEE (reference sequence). The ends were cut back, 2 bases at V and 0 bases at J, with 6 bases in the middle. The CDR3 region has the DNA TGTGCCAGCAGCTTCCCCGGCTCTGGGGCCAACGTCCTGACTTTC. Translating it yields CASSFPGSGANVLTF.

This clonotype is termed medium-sized. V usage is TRBV28 and J usage is TRBJ1-2, with TRBD1 as a possible D gene (5 bases). The CDR3 consists of 14 residues. V lost 3 bases, J lost 6 bases, and 14 bases lay in between. Germline CDR1 and CDR2: MDHEN and SYDVKM. The CDR3 is CASSFAGTTDGYTF. CDR3 nucleotides: TGTGCCAGCAGTTTCGCAGGGACGACGGATGGCTACACCTTC.

This clonotype was seen a few times. Here the CDR3 DNA reads TGCAGTGCGCAGGACAGGGATCAGCCCCAGCATTTT. As protein: CSAQDRDQPQHF. V is TRBV20-1 and J is TRBJ1-5, with 8 bases fitting TRBD1. The CDR3 consists of 12 residues. The junction had 3 bases not matched to a gene; V was cut back by 6 bases and J by 5 bases. The V gene's germline CDR1 is DFQATT and CDR2 SNEGSKA (reference sequence).

In the case of this clonotype: One junction end does not reproduce the germline sequence, and a read error may be involved. The CDR3 reads CVSSLANEKLFF. CDR3 nucleotide sequence: TGCGTCAGCAGCTTGGCCAATGAAAAACTGTTTTTT. The chain couples TRBV5-1 to TRBJ1-4; no clear D. Germline CDR1 SGHRS, CDR2 YFSETQ. The CDR3 totals 12 residues.

This clonotype has ten or more counts. The chain links TRBV5-1 to TRBJ2-3, with 9 bases lining up with TRBD2. Germline lookup yields CDR1 SGHRS and CDR2 YFSETQ. This CDR3 is 16 amino acids long. The J segment lost 0 bases and the V segment lost 2 bases, leaving 4 bases of the junction unmatched. This CDR3 reads CASSLATSGSTDTQYF. The CDR3 nucleotides read TGCGCCAGCAGCTTAGCGACTAGCGGAAGCACAGATACGCAGTATTTT.

There are a few counts of this clonotype. This sequence joins TRBV20-1 and TRBJ2-7; 8 positions agree with TRBD2. The CDR3 consists of 14 residues. The junction had 12 bases not matched to a gene; V was cut back by 6 bases and J by 5 bases. From germline, CDR1 is DFQATT and CDR2 SNEGSKA (reference sequence). The CDR3 DNA follows: TGCAGTGCAACCACTAGCGGACCTTCTCACGAGCAGTACTTC. Protein product: CSATTSGPSHEQYF.

The V and J genes are TRBV29-1 and TRBJ2-3; D tentatively reads TRBD1 or TRBD2 (6 bases each). With 7 bases removed from V and 6 bases from J, the gap between germline ends came to 17 bases. Germline V CDR1 and CDR2: SQVTM, ANQGSEA. This CDR3 has 13 amino acids. For the CDR3, the DNA is TGCAGCGCTCCCCCCAGGGGAGGTGATACGCAGTATTTT. This gives the protein CSAPPRGGDTQYF.

The table lists this clonotype with many counts. The chain has TRBV11-2 and TRBJ2-1; tentative D call: TRBD2 (5 bases). The length of the CDR3 is 13 residues. With 2 bases removed from V and 8 bases from J, the gap between germline ends came to 10 bases. Per the germline V gene, CDR1 is SGHAT and CDR2 is FQNNGV. This CDR3 is CASSLKGSDEQFF. CDR3 nucleotides: TGTGCCAGCAGCTTAAAAGGGAGCGATGAGCAGTTCTTC.

In this sample, this clonotype turned up a few times. The rearrangement uses TRBV6-1 and TRBJ1-6; D gene uncertain. Trimming removed 4 bases from V and 0 bases from J, with 13 bases in between. The V gene's germline CDR1 is MNHNS and CDR2 SASEGT. The CDR3 is 17 amino acids. Here the CDR3 reads CASSAGRSSSYNSPLHF. DNA for the CDR3: TGTGCCAGCAGTGCGGGCAGGTCGAGCTCCTATAATTCACCCCTCCACTTT.

This clonotype appeared a few times. This chain joins TRBV10-3 and TRBJ1-6, with 7 bases matching TRBD1. The V gene's germline CDR1 is ENHRY and CDR2 SYGVKD. There are 15 residues in the CDR3. The V and J ends lost 3 bases and 3 bases, in that order; junction bases with no gene match: 2. The CDR3 sequence: CAISDGQDYNSPLHF. CDR3 bases: TGTGCCATCAGTGACGGACAGGACTATAATTCACCCCTCCACTTT.

This clonotype was recorded once. The chain joins TRBV6-5 to TRBJ2-7; 8 bases are shared with TRBD2. Germline V gives CDR1 MNHEY, CDR2 SVGAGI. V was pared by 3 bases and J by 5 bases, with 9 bases of the junction left unmatched. The CDR3 spans 15 residues. The CDR3 sequence is CASSYHPGRENEQYF. CDR3 coding DNA: TGTGCCAGCAGTTATCATCCCGGGAGGGAAAACGAGCAGTACTTC.

The CDR3 sequence: CASTPGPVYNQPQHF. CDR3 in DNA: TGTGCCAGCACCCCCGGCCCGGTTTACAATCAGCCCCAGCATTTT. J is TRBJ1-5 and V is TRBV6-1; no clear D gene. CDR3 length equals 15 residues. The germline V and J ends were trimmed by 7 bases and 3 bases, with 16 bases remaining between them. CDR1 is MNHNS, CDR2 SASEGT, per germline.

The chain is built from TRBV9 and TRBJ2-2; no firm D call. The germline V gene has CDR1 SGDLS and CDR2 YYNGEE. V dropped 0 bases and J dropped 9 bases, with 15 bases sitting between them. CDR3 size: 15 residues. The CDR3 loop reads CASSVDSSRIRELFF. For the CDR3, the DNA is TGTGCCAGCAGCGTAGACTCCTCCAGGATCCGGGAGCTGTTTTTT. The complete variable domain, with remaining parts taken from reference TRBV9 and TRBJ2-2, reads DSGVTQTPKHLITATGQRVTLRCSPRSGDLSVYWYQQSLDQGLQFLIQYYNGEERAKGNILERFSAQQFPDLHSELNLSSLELGDSALYFCASSVDSSRIRELFFGEGSRLTVL.